These 15 T cell receptor beta chains were sequenced from one sample in a study of T-cell reconstitution after alpha-beta-depleted transplantation in children. Library preparation (for TCRbeta) was performed with unique molecular identifiers. Via MiXCR, TCRdb re-called the PCR reads, giving one row per CDR3 protein. The sample holds about 400,000 distinct CDR3 sequences; roughly 21% are singletons and the top ten take 3% to 4%. The sample in question was PBMCs from the stem cell graft donor, obtained from the stem cell graft. These receptors all come from a human donor who donated a stem cell graft to a child with acute myeloid leukemia.

Concerning this clonotype itself: An end of the junction differs from the germline gene, which may be a read error. The V and J genes are TRBV28 and TRBJ2-1; D call uncertain. Per germline, CDR1 MDHEN and CDR2 SYDVKM. The CDR3 has 13 amino acids. The CDR3 coding sequence is TGTGCCAGCAGTTTTGACTCCGACAATGAGCAGTTCTTC. It encodes CASSFDSDNEQFF.

The V call is TRBV7-9, the J call TRBJ2-7; 11 bases match TRBD2. Germline V gene lookup returns CDR1 SEHNR and CDR2 FQNEAQ (reference sequence). The CDR3 loop spans 15 amino acids. The V segment lost 5 bases and the J segment 4 bases; nucleotides outside the gene matches: 7. CDR3: CASSGKTSGKYEQYF. CDR3 DNA: TGTGCCAGCAGCGGAAAGACTAGCGGGAAATACGAGCAGTACTTC.

This clonotype came up a few times. Germline and junction disagree at one end, which may indicate a read error. The chain employs TRBV18 and TRBJ1-5; unclear D gene. This CDR3 is 14 amino acids long. CDR1 and CDR2 from the germline V gene are KGHSH and LQKENI. DNA for the CDR3: TGTGCCAGCTCCCCACTTGTGAGCAATCAGCCCCAGCATTTT. Translated: CASSPLVSNQPQHF. The whole variable domain, filled in from reference TRBV18 and TRBJ1-5, reads NAGVMQNPRHLVRRRGQEARLRCSPMKGHSHVYWYRQLPEEGLKFMVYLQKENIIDESGMPKERFSAEFPKEGPSILRIQQVVRGDSAAYFCASSPLVSNQPQHFGDGTRLSIL.

The chain joins TRBV29-1 to TRBJ1-1; no clear D. The CDR3 sequence is 13 residues long. CDR1 and CDR2 (germline): SQVTM, ANQGSEA. Trimming took 6 bases from V and 3 from J, leaving 14 bases between them. In DNA form, the CDR3 reads TGCAGCGTCGTCCGGGCGAGGTACACTGAAGCTTTCTTT. Protein product: CSVVRARYTEAFF.

This clonotype was seen repeatedly, ten times or more. V usage is TRBV6-5 and J usage is TRBJ2-6, with D tentatively TRBD1 (5 bases). This CDR3 contains 17 residues. The germline gives CDR1 MNHEY, CDR2 SVGAGI. The V gene lost 2 bases and the J gene lost 3 bases, with 14 bases spanning the gap. The CDR3 nucleotides read TGTGCCAGCAGTTACGCGGCCTCAGGGTATGGGGCCAACGTCCTGACTTTC. This sequence encodes CASSYAASGYGANVLTF.

V usage is TRBV9 and J usage is TRBJ2-1; the match to TRBD2 covers 13 bases. Germline CDR1 SGDLS, CDR2 YYNGEE. Trimming cost V 4 bases and J 6 bases; bases outside gene matches: 4. The CDR3 is 15 residues long. CDR3 sequence: CASSTSGREFNEQFF. CDR3 nucleotides: TGTGCCAGCAGCACTAGCGGGAGGGAGTTCAATGAGCAGTTCTTC.

The chain joins TRBV28 to TRBJ2-7; tentative D call: TRBD1 (6 bases). Trimming left V 6 bases short and J 4 bases short, with 13 bases between. The CDR3 has 13 residues. Germline values: CDR1 MDHEN, CDR2 SYDVKM. The DNA for the CDR3 is TGTGCCAGCAGCCCCGGACAGAAGTACGAGCAGTACTTC. This translates into CASSPGQKYEQYF.

The rearrangement uses TRBV29-1 and TRBJ2-1; D may be TRBD1 (5 bases). Between the trimmed V and J ends, which lost 3 bases and 0 bases, there was a span of 21 bases. The CDR3 runs to 18 residues. Germline V gene data show CDR1 as SQVTM and CDR2 as ANQGSEA. The DNA for the CDR3 is TGCAGCGTTGATGGGGCCGTTGGGGTTCCTAGCTCCTACAATGAGCAGTTCTTC. Residues: CSVDGAVGVPSSYNEQFF.

Many counts were recorded for this clonotype. The V gene is TRBV29-1, the J gene TRBJ2-7; D is unresolved. The CDR3 is made up of 12 amino acids. CDR1 and CDR2 from the germline V gene are SQVTM and ANQGSEA. V lost 6 bases and J 2 bases, leaving 11 bases between the germline ends. The CDR3 loop is CSVEKQPYEQYF. CDR3 bases: TGCAGCGTGGAGAAACAGCCCTACGAGCAGTACTTC.

The chain carries TRBV7-9 and TRBJ2-3; TRBD1 aligns across 9 bases. With 5 bases clipped from V and 4 bases from J, the junction kept 10 bases outside the gene matches. Germline lookup yields CDR1 SEHNR and CDR2 FQNEAQ (reference sequence). The CDR3 runs to 16 residues. CDR3 sequence: CASSPTLDRGADTQYF. DNA of the CDR3: TGTGCCAGCAGCCCAACTCTGGACAGGGGCGCAGATACGCAGTATTTT.

As to this clonotype: Being one base from a much bigger clone, this may be a read error. The chain uses TRBV6-1 and TRBJ1-1; 11 bases fit TRBD1. CDR1 is MNHNS, CDR2 SASEGT, per germline. The V segment lost 5 bases and the J segment 5 bases; nucleotides outside the gene matches: 7. This CDR3 region has 15 residues. CDR3 DNA: TGTGCCAGCAGTCCGCGGGACAGGGGGAAGACTGAAGCTTTCTTT. Translated, it gives CASSPRDRGKTEAFF.

The CDR3 sequence is CSARDSWAGTDNEQFF. In DNA form, the CDR3 reads TGCAGTGCTAGGGACTCCTGGGCAGGGACAGACAATGAGCAGTTCTTC. V gene TRBV20-1 combines with J gene TRBJ2-1; 7 nucleotides line up with TRBD1. This CDR3 has 16 amino acids. Germline values: CDR1 DFQATT, CDR2 SNEGSKA (reference sequence). The ends lost 3 bases at V and 5 bases at J; junction bases unmatched: 13.

This clonotype was seen a handful of times. The chain employs TRBV12-3 or TRBV12-4 and TRBJ2-7; 7 bases are a match to TRBD1. There are 15 residues in the CDR3. V was pared by 5 bases and J by 2 bases, with 9 bases of the junction left unmatched. CDR3 residues: CASSPWPGGAYEQYF. The CDR3 bases are TGTGCCAGCAGTCCTTGGCCAGGGGGAGCCTACGAGCAGTACTTC.

The V gene is TRBV15, the J gene TRBJ2-1, with TRBD2 as a possible D gene (6 bases). The CDR3 has 15 residues. Germline V gives CDR1 LNHNV, CDR2 YYDKDF (reference sequence). V gave up 0 bases and J gave up 4 bases, with 10 bases separating them. CDR3 protein: CATSRDPGTYNEQFF. CDR3 in DNA: TGTGCCACCAGCAGAGACCCCGGGACTTACAATGAGCAGTTCTTC.

This clonotype was recorded a few times. V and J are TRBV5-1 and TRBJ2-7, with TRBD2 as a possible D gene (5 bases). Germline CDR1 is SGHRS and CDR2 is YFSETQ. V was clipped by 1 base and J by 12 bases, with 14 bases between them. The CDR3 is 12 amino acids. The CDR3 sequence: CASSLTGSDPYF. The CDR3 DNA follows: TGCGCCAGCAGCTTGACGGGGTCAGACCCGTACTTC.